This section outlines one T cell receptor (beta chain) sequence together with its context. The antigen remains undetermined. From the reads, TCRdb called clonotypes with MiXCR, one entry per CDR3 protein. This table holds a few hundred thousand distinct CDR3 sequences, around 35% found once. This record belongs to a study of T cell repertoires in cytomegalovirus infection. In the study overall: Recently described HLA-C-restricted plus well-studied HLA-B-restricted CMV epitopes were used. Indications of both CMV infection and matching HLA type were provided by public TCR beta signatures.

The CDR3 spans 15 residues. CDR1 is GTSNPN and CDR2 is SVGIG in the germline V gene (reference sequence). V lost 1 base to trimming and J lost 5 bases; unmatched junction nucleotides: 4. The sequencing here drew on cultured PBMCs, taken from culture after CMV antigen stimulation. This TCR derives from a human donor in good health (CMV status not recorded). Some clones in this sample may be carry-over from other donors' samples. V is TRBV30 and J is TRBJ2-1, with 11 bases that match TRBD2. CDR3 nucleotide sequence: TGTGCCTGGAGTGGACTAGCGGGACCCCACAATGAGCAGTTCTTC. Protein product: CAWSGLAGPHNEQFF. Full variable domain (rest looked up from reference TRBV30 and TRBJ2-1): SQTIHQWPATLVQPVGSPLSLECTVEGTSNPNLYWYRQAAGRGLQLLFYSVGIGQISSEVPQNLSASRPQDRQFILSSKKLLLSDSGFYLCAWSGLAGPHNEQFFGPGTRLTVL.